This T cell receptor beta chain came from a study of CXCR3-negative and CXCR3-positive naive CD8 T cells. Findings and limits, study-wide: Naive cells positive for CXCR3 carried more hydrophobic TRB CDR3s than CXCR3-negative ones. Each naive subset displayed comparably high diversity, whereas memory CD8+ cells displayed much lower diversity.

Naive CD8+ T cells had a CD45RO-CCR7+CD27+CD95- phenotype. Remarks on this clonotype: Its target is not known.

cDNA libraries for TRB were generated by 5' RACE incorporating UMI labels. Reprocessing the 5' RACE reads, TCRdb reports a single entry for every CDR3 protein and omits DNA. This sample contains 84,000 or so distinct CDR3 sequences. Sequencing used naive CXCR3+ CD8+ T cells from blood. Stated subset: CD45RO-CCR7+CD27+CD95- naive CD8+ T cells expressing CXCR3 (TNR3+). The receptor comes from a human donor in good health. Some clones in this sample may be carry-over from other donors' samples.

The CDR3 region is CASSRAKGATDTQYF. This chain joins TRBV6-5 and TRBJ2-3; the D call from TCRdb, TRBD1, cannot be confirmed without DNA. Germline CDR1 reads MNHEY; CDR2 reads SVGAGI. The CDR3 extends over 15 amino acids.